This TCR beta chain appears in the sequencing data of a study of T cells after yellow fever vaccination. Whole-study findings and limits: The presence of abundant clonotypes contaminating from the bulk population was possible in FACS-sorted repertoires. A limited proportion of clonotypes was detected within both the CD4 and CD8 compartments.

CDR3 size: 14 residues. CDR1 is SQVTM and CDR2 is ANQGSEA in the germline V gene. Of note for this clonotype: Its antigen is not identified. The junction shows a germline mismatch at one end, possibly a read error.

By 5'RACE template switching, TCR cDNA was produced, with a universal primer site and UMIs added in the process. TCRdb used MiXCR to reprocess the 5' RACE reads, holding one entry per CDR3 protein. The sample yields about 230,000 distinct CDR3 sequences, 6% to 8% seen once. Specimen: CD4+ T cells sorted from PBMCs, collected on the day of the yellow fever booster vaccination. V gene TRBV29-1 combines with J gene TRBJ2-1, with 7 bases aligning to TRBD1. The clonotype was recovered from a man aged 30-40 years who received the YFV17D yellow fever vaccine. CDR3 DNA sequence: TGCAGCGTCGAAGGGGGCGACTCCTACAATGAGCAGTTCTTC. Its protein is CSVEGGDSYNEQFF.